The following is a T cell receptor beta chain sequence with its context. Its antigen remains unknown. The repertoire was sequenced with immunoSEQ multiplex PCR; TCRdb's copy has only in-frame clones and lacks some. The repertoire consists of 1,400,000 or so clones, with about 98.5% occurring once and the leading ten covering over 0.3%. The data stem from a study of shared clonotypes between healthy human individuals. Study in general: The study used three CD4 naive, three CD4 memory, two CD8 naive and one CD8 memory plate per donor.

Germline V gives CDR1 SGHTA, CDR2 FQGNSA. The CDR3 covers 15 residues. V was trimmed by 0 bases and J by 1 base, leaving 9 bases between them. Study results and limitations: Between a handful of donors, naive CD4 clonotypes were shared at a level of about 5%.

The sequenced sample consisted of naive CD4+ T cells sorted from blood. Stated subset: CD45RA+ positively selected. This sequence was found in a man aged 25-45 years in good health. The rearrangement links TRBV7-2 to TRBJ1-2; D is unclear. Written as DNA, the CDR3 is TGTGCCAGCAGCTTAGCGCTCGGGATTAACTATGGCTACACCTTC. This gives the protein CASSLALGINYGYTF. Combining the CDR3 with reference TRBV7-2 and TRBJ1-2 gives the whole variable domain GAGVSQSPSNKVTEKGKDVELRCDPISGHTALYWYRQSLGQGLEFLIYFQGNSAPDKSGLPSDRFSAERTGGSVSTLTIQRTQQEDSAVYLCASSLALGINYGYTFGSGTRLTVV.